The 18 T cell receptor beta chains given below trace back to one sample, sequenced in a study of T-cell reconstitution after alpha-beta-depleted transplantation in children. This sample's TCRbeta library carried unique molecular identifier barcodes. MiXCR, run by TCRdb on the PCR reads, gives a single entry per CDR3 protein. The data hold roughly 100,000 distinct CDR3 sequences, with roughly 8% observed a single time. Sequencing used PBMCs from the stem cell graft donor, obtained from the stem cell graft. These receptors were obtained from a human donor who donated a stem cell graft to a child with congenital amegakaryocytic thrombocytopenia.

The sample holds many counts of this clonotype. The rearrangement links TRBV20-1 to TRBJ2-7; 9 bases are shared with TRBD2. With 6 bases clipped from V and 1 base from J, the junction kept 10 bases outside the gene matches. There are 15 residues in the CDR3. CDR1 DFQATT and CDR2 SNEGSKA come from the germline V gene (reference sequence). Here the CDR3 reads CSARRSLAGSYEQYF. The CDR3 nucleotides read TGCAGTGCCAGAAGGTCTCTAGCGGGGTCCTACGAGCAGTACTTC.

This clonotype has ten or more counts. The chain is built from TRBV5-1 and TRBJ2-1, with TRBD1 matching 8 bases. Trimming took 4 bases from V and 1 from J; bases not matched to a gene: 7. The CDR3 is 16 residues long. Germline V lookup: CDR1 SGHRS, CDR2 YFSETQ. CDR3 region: CASSGKTGGSYNEQFF. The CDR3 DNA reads TGCGCCAGCAGCGGAAAAACAGGGGGTTCCTACAATGAGCAGTTCTTC.

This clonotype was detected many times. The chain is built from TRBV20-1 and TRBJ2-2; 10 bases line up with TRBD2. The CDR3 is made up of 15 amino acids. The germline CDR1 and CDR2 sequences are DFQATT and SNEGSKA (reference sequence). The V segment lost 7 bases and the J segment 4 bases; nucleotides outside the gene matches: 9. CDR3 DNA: TGCAGTGGCGGAGCGGGAGGGCTTGGCACCGGGGAGCTGTTTTTT. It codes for CSGGAGGLGTGELFF.

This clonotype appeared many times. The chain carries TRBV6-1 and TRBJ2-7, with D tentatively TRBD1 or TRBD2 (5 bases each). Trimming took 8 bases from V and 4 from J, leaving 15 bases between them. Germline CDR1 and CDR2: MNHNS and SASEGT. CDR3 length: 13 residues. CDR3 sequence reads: CASGLRQRYEQYF. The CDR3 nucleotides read TGTGCCAGCGGACTGAGACAGAGGTACGAGCAGTACTTC.

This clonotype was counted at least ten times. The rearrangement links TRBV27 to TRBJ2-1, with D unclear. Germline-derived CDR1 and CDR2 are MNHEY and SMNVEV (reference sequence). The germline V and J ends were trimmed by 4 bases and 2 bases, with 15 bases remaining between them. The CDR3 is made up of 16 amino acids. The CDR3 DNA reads TGTGCCAGCAGTTCTGCCGGTTTTGGGGCCTACAATGAGCAGTTCTTC. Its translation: CASSSAGFGAYNEQFF.

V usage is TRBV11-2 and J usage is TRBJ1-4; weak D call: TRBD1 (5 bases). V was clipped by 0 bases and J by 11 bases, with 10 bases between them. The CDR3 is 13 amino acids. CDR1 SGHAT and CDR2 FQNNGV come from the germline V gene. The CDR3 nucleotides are TGTGCCAGCAGCTTAGATTGGGCAGGGAAACTGTTTTTT. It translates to CASSLDWAGKLFF.

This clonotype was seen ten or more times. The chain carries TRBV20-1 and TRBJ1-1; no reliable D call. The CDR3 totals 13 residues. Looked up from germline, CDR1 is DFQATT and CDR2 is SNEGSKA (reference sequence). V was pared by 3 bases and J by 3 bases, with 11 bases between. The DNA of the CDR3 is TGCAGTGCTAGTGTCGATGTTGACACTGAAGCTTTCTTT. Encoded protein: CSASVDVDTEAFF.

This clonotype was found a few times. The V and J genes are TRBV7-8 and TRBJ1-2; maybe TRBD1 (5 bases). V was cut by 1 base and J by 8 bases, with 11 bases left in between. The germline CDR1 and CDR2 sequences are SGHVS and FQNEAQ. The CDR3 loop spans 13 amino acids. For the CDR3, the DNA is TGTGCCAGCAGCTTAGGACAGAGGGGAGGCTACACCTTC. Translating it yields CASSLGQRGGYTF.

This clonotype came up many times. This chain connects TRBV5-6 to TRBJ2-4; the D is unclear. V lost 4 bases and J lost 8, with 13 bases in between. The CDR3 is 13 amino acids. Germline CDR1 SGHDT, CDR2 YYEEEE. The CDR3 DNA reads TGTGCCAGCAGCCATGATCCTCTGGACATTCAGTACTTC. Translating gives CASSHDPLDIQYF.

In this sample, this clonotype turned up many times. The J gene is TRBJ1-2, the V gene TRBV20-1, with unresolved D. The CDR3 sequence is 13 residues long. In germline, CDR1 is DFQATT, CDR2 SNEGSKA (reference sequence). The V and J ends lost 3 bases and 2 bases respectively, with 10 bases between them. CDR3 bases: TGCAGTGCTAGGTTGTCCCCGAACTATGGCTACACCTTC. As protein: CSARLSPNYGYTF.

CDR3 in DNA: TGTGCCAAACAGCCTCGGGGGCAGACACCCCTCCACTTT. Residues: CAKQPRGQTPLHF. This chain uses TRBV27 with TRBJ1-6, with a weak D call TRBD1 (6 bases). The V end lost 10 bases, the J end lost 11 bases, and 18 bases lay between the germline ends. The CDR3 extends over 13 amino acids. The V gene's germline CDR1 is MNHEY and CDR2 SMNVEV (reference sequence).

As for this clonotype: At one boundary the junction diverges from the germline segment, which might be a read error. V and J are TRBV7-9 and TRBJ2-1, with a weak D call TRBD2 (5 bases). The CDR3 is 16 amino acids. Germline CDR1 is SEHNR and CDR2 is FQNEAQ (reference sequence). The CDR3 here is CALSRTSYSSYNEQFF. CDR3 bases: TGCGCTCTTAGTAGGACTTCTTATAGCTCCTACAATGAGCAGTTCTTC. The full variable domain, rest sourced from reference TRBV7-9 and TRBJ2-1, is DTGVSQNPRHKITKRGQNVTFRCDPISEHNRLYWYRQTLGQGPEFLTYFQNEAQLEKSRLLSDRFSAERPKGSFSTLEIQRTEQGDSAMYLCALSRTSYSSYNEQFFGPGTRLTVL.

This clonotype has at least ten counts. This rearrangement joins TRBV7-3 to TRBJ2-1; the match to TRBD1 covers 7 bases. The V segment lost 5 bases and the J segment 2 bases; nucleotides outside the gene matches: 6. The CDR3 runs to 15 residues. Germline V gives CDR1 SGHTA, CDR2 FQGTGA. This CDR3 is CASSPDRAPYNEQFF. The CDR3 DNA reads TGTGCCAGCAGCCCAGACAGGGCTCCCTACAATGAGCAGTTCTTC.

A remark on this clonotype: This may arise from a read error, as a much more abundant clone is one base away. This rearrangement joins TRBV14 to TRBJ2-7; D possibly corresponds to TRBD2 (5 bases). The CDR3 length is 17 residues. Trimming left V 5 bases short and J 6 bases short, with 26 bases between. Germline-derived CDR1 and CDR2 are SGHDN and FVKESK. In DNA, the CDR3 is TGTGCCAGCAGCGGGCGTTTTGCGGGCTTAAGGCCCTCCGAGCAGTACTTC. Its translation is CASSGRFAGLRPSEQYF.

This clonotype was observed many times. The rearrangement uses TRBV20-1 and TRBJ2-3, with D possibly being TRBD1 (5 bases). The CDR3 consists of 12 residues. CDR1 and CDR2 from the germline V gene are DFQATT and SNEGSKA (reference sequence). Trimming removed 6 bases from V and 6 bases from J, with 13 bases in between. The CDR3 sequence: CSALRGEDTQYF. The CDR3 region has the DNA TGCAGTGCCCTTAGGGGCGAGGATACGCAGTATTTT.

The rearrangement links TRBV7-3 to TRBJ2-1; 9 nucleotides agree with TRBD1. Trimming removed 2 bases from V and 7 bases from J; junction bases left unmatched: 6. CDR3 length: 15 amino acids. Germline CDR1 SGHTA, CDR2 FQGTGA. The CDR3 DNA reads TGTGCCAGCAGCTTAGGACAGGGGAAGGGGAATGAGCAGTTCTTC. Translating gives CASSLGQGKGNEQFF.

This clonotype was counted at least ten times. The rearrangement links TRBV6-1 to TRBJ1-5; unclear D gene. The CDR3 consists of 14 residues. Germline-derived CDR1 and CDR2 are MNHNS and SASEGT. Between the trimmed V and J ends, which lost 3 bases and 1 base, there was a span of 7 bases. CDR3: CASSDPLSNQPQHF. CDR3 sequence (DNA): TGTGCCAGCAGTGACCCCCTGAGCAATCAGCCCCAGCATTTT.

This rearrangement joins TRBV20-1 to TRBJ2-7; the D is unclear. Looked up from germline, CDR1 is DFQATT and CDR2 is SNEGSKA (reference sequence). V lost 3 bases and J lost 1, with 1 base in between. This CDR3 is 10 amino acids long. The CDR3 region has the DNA TGCAGTGCTAGGTCCTACGAGCAGTACGTC. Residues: CSARSYEQYV.